Presented here are 29 T cell receptor beta chains from one specimen sequenced in a study of T cells after yellow fever vaccination. TCRdb independently ran MiXCR on the 5' RACE reads; one entry per CDR3 protein. This table has 500,000 to 650,000 distinct CDR3 sequences, about 15% appearing once. Material: PBMCs, obtained about 5 days after the first yellow fever vaccination. Every receptor here comes from a man aged 18 to 35 who received the YFV17D yellow fever vaccine.

This clonotype appeared a few times. The chain links TRBV6-1 to TRBJ2-1; unclear D gene. This CDR3 has 13 amino acids. Germline values: CDR1 MNHNS, CDR2 SASEGT. With 6 bases removed from V and 8 bases from J, the gap between germline ends came to 14 bases. Here the CDR3 DNA reads TGTGCCAGCAGCCTCAGCCGAGTGGATGAGCAGTTCTTC. The encoded protein is CASSLSRVDEQFF.

This clonotype was counted between two and nine times. The chain employs TRBV7-6 and TRBJ1-5, with D tentatively TRBD1 (5 bases). Germline lookup yields CDR1 SGHVS and CDR2 FNYEAQ. The CDR3 is 15 residues long. The V and J ends lost 1 base and 5 bases respectively, with 12 bases between them. CDR3 residues: CASSLVSGSDQPQHF. The CDR3 coding sequence is TGTGCCAGCAGCTTAGTTTCAGGGAGCGATCAGCCCCAGCATTTT.

In this sample, this clonotype turned up a few times. V usage is TRBV12-3 or TRBV12-4 and J usage is TRBJ1-3, with D possibly being TRBD1 (5 bases). The CDR3 is 17 residues long. V shed 3 bases and J shed 2 bases, with 17 bases lying between them. The CDR3 sequence: CASSLNSGASTGNTIYF. Here the CDR3 DNA reads TGTGCCAGCAGTTTGAATTCTGGGGCCTCTACTGGAAACACCATATATTTT.

This clonotype was picked up a small number of times. The chain uses TRBV6-1 and TRBJ2-3; D call uncertain. CDR1 and CDR2 from the germline V gene are MNHNS and SASEGT. Deletions cut 0 bases from V and 2 bases from J, with 3 bases between. The CDR3 runs 13 residues. The CDR3 DNA sequence: TGTGCCAGCAGTGAAGCCTACACAGATACGCAGTATTTT. It encodes CASSEAYTDTQYF.

The chain joins TRBV3-1 to TRBJ1-1; tentatively, D is TRBD1 (5 bases). CDR1 is LGHDT, CDR2 YNNKEL, per germline (reference sequence). V lost 2 bases, J lost 7 bases, and 8 bases lay in between. The CDR3 sequence is 12 residues long. CDR3 coding DNA: TGTGCCAGCAGCCAACGGGGCGTTGAAGCTTTCTTT. Its protein product is CASSQRGVEAFF.

This clonotype has only a few counts. The chain has TRBV6-1 and TRBJ1-4; 10 bases agree with TRBD1. The CDR3 has 15 amino acids. Unmatched junction bases numbered 7, after V lost 5 bases and J lost 7 bases. From germline, CDR1 is MNHNS and CDR2 SASEGT. CDR3 amino acids: CASSMTGGRSEKLFF. The CDR3 DNA sequence: TGTGCCAGCAGTATGACAGGGGGCAGAAGTGAAAAACTGTTTTTT.

This sequence joins TRBV5-1 and TRBJ1-6; D might be TRBD1 (6 bases). V lost 0 bases, J lost 8 bases, and 12 bases lay in between. CDR3 size: 15 residues. CDR1 is SGHRS, CDR2 YFSETQ, per germline. The DNA of the CDR3 is TGCGCCAGCAGCTTGGGGGCGGGGGGCGATTCACCCCTCCACTTT. This gives the protein CASSLGAGGDSPLHF. Full variable domain (missing parts from reference TRBV5-1 and TRBJ1-6): KAGVTQTPRYLIKTRGQQVTLSCSPISGHRSVSWYQQTPGQGLQFLFEYFSETQRNKGNFPGRFSGRQFSNSRSEMNVSTLELGDSALYLCASSLGAGGDSPLHFGNGTRLTVT.

This clonotype was observed a handful of times. This chain links TRBV2 with TRBJ1-4; 9 bases line up with TRBD1. The CDR3 loop spans 13 amino acids. CDR1 and CDR2 (germline): SNHLY, FYNNEI. Trimming cost V 8 bases and J 7 bases; bases outside gene matches: 5. The CDR3 reads CASLRDRAEKLFF. CDR3 coding DNA: TGTGCCAGCCTCCGGGACAGGGCTGAAAAACTGTTTTTT.

V is TRBV18 and J is TRBJ1-6; D may be TRBD1 (6 bases). The ends were cut back, 3 bases at V and 10 bases at J, with 16 bases in the middle. The CDR3 loop spans 15 amino acids. Germline CDR1 KGHSH, CDR2 LQKENI. The CDR3 spells CASSPLTGPGSPLHF. In DNA form, the CDR3 reads TGTGCCAGCTCACCGCTGACAGGTCCAGGGTCACCCCTCCACTTT.

This clonotype was detected ten times or more. The chain employs TRBV29-1 and TRBJ2-5; D remains ambiguous. This CDR3 contains 10 residues. CDR1 and CDR2 from the germline V gene are SQVTM and ANQGSEA. The ends were cut back, 6 bases at V and 1 base at J, with 3 bases in the middle. The CDR3: CSVRQETQYF. CDR3 bases: TGCAGCGTCCGCCAAGAGACCCAGTACTTC.

The chain has TRBV13 and TRBJ2-3; TRBD2 aligns across 10 bases. From germline, CDR1 is PRHDT and CDR2 FYEKMQ (reference sequence). The CDR3 spans 16 residues. After removal of 5 bases from V and 2 bases from J, the junction contained 7 bases not matched to a gene. Here the CDR3 reads CASSTGTSAYTDTQYF. The CDR3 nucleotides are TGTGCCAGCAGCACCGGGACTAGCGCTTACACAGATACGCAGTATTTT.

This clonotype turned up a few times. V is TRBV5-1 and J is TRBJ1-1, with D perhaps matching TRBD1 (5 bases). The germline V gene has CDR1 SGHRS and CDR2 YFSETQ. V was trimmed by 4 bases and J by 4 bases, leaving 14 bases between them. The CDR3 has 14 residues. The DNA of the CDR3 is TGCGCCAGCAGCGAAGAGCCGGGACGCACTGAAGCTTTCTTT. Protein product: CASSEEPGRTEAFF.

The rearrangement joins TRBV5-5 to TRBJ2-1; D is unclear. The CDR3 consists of 15 residues. V was shortened by 0 bases and J by 0 bases, with 7 bases between the two germline ends. Germline CDR1 SGHKS, CDR2 YYEKEE (reference sequence). The CDR3 loop is CASSLGATSYNEQFF. The CDR3 DNA reads as TGTGCCAGCAGCTTGGGGGCCACCTCCTACAATGAGCAGTTCTTC.

The genes are TRBV11-1 and TRBJ2-3; TRBD2 aligns across 7 bases. In germline, CDR1 is SGHAT, CDR2 FQDESV (reference sequence). V lost 5 bases to trimming and J lost 5 bases; unmatched junction nucleotides: 19. This CDR3 is built from 18 residues. In nucleotides, the CDR3 is TGTGCCAGCAGCCCTCCGCAGCGGGGCCCCGAGGGGAGAGATACGCAGTATTTT. This codes for CASSPPQRGPEGRDTQYF. Together with reference TRBV11-1 and TRBJ2-3, the CDR3 gives the full variable domain: EAEVAQSPRYKITEKSQAVAFWCDPISGHATLYWYRQILGQGPELLVQFQDESVVDDSQLPKDRFSAERLKGVDSTLKIQPAELGDSAMYLCASSPPQRGPEGRDTQYFGPGTRLTVL.

This clonotype was seen just once. This chain joins TRBV7-9 and TRBJ2-3; D is unclear. Per germline, CDR1 SEHNR and CDR2 FQNEAQ (reference sequence). The CDR3 consists of 12 residues. V gave up 5 bases and J gave up 6 bases, with 9 bases separating them. Here the CDR3 reads CASSPRQDTQYF. Written as DNA, the CDR3 is TGTGCCAGCAGCCCACGCCAGGATACGCAGTATTTT.

This clonotype was counted a few times. The chain couples TRBV5-1 to TRBJ2-2, with TRBD1 matching 8 bases. J lost 11 bases, V lost 3 bases, and 3 bases had no gene match. The germline CDR1 and CDR2 sequences are SGHRS and YFSETQ. The CDR3 covers 12 residues. The CDR3 nucleotides read TGCGCCAGCAGCTATGGACAGGGAGAGCTGTTTTTT. Translating gives CASSYGQGELFF.

The rearrangement links TRBV7-3 to TRBJ2-1, with 9 bases fitting TRBD1. CDR3 length: 16 amino acids. V was clipped by 3 bases and J by 9 bases; unmatched bases: 12. Germline values: CDR1 SGHTA, CDR2 FQGTGA. CDR3: CASSFGPGQGVGEQFF. The CDR3 DNA reads as TGTGCCAGCAGCTTCGGTCCGGGACAGGGTGTAGGTGAGCAGTTCTTC.

V is TRBV29-1 and J is TRBJ2-5; 9 nucleotides match TRBD2. The CDR3 is 13 amino acids. J gave up 5 bases and V 4 bases, and 5 bases lay outside the gene matches. Germline CDR1 SQVTM, CDR2 ANQGSEA. The DNA for the CDR3 is TGCAGCGTTGCAGCGGGGGGCGGGGAGACCCAGTACTTC. This translates into CSVAAGGGETQYF.

This clonotype was seen repeatedly, ten times or more. The chain links TRBV4-1 to TRBJ1-4; D might be TRBD1 (5 bases). Trimming shortened V by 5 bases and J by 7 bases, and 14 bases separated the two germline ends. The length of the CDR3 is 14 residues. Germline V gene data show CDR1 as MGHRA and CDR2 as YSYEKL. The CDR3 DNA reads as TGCGCCAGCAGCGCCGACGGGACTCGTGAAAAACTGTTTTTT. Encoded protein: CASSADGTREKLFF.

The CDR3 region has the DNA TGTGCCAGCAGTGACTCACCCCGGGACAACTATGGCTACACCTTC. Translation gives CASSDSPRDNYGYTF. The genes are TRBV6-4 and TRBJ1-2; the D gene is possibly TRBD1 (5 bases). Germline V gene sequence: CDR1 MRHNA, CDR2 SNTAGT. Deletions cut 0 bases from V and 2 bases from J, with 10 bases between. This CDR3 has 15 amino acids.

This clonotype appeared a few times. This chain uses TRBV2 with TRBJ1-4; 7 bases align to TRBD1. There are 15 residues in the CDR3. V shed 1 base, J shed 4 bases, and the junction held 3 bases outside the gene matches. Germline CDR1 and CDR2: SNHLY and FYNNEI. The CDR3 coding sequence is TGTGCCAGCAGTGAAGGGACAGGCCTTAATGAAAAACTGTTTTTT. Its protein product is CASSEGTGLNEKLFF.

This clonotype occurred many times. V gene TRBV3-1 combines with J gene TRBJ2-7, with 9 positions matching TRBD1. This CDR3 contains 14 residues. V lost 5 bases to trimming and J lost 2 bases; unmatched junction nucleotides: 4. Germline CDR1 and CDR2: LGHDT and YNNKEL (reference sequence). The CDR3 protein is CASSSGTGPYEQYV. The CDR3 DNA sequence: TGTGCCAGCAGCTCAGGGACAGGGCCCTACGAGCAGTACGTC.

This clonotype has only a few counts. As DNA, the CDR3 is TGTGCCAGCAGCTTACCGGGACAGGATACTAAAGCTTTCTTT. Translated: CASSLPGQDTKAFF. The chain couples TRBV9 to TRBJ1-1, with 8 bases that match TRBD1. In germline, CDR1 is SGDLS, CDR2 YYNGEE. CDR3 length: 14 residues. With 4 bases clipped from V and 9 bases from J, the junction kept 11 bases outside the gene matches.

The rearrangement uses TRBV11-2 and TRBJ2-2; TRBD1 or TRBD2 may be the D gene (5 bases each). V was clipped by 7 bases and J by 7 bases, with 16 bases between them. CDR1 is SGHAT and CDR2 is FQNNGV in the germline V gene. The CDR3 is 14 amino acids. The CDR3 DNA sequence: TGTGCCAGCACCTCCTTTGGGGGAATCGGGGAGCTGTTTTTT. As protein: CASTSFGGIGELFF.

This clonotype was counted ten times or more. The genes are TRBV7-2 and TRBJ2-7, with 12 bases lining up with TRBD1. From germline, CDR1 is SGHTA and CDR2 FQGNSA. CDR3 size: 13 residues. V was pared by 5 bases and J by 10 bases, with 6 bases of the junction left unmatched. CDR3 DNA: TGTGCCAGCAGCCAGGGACAGGGGGCAAAACAGTACGTC. Translating it yields CASSQGQGAKQYV.

This clonotype was counted only a few times. The chain employs TRBV27 and TRBJ1-2, with 9 bases lining up with TRBD1. The CDR3 has 15 amino acids. Germline V CDR1 and CDR2: MNHEY, SMNVEV (reference sequence). V lost 5 bases and J lost 8; bases outside the gene matches: 12. CDR3 bases: TGTGCCAGCAGTGTCTCCGGGACAGGGCTTTCGGGCTACACCTTC. Its protein product is CASSVSGTGLSGYTF.

The chain has TRBV27 and TRBJ2-1; possible D gene TRBD2, 6 bases. Trimming removed 5 bases at V and 2 bases at J, with 13 bases between. This CDR3 region has 15 residues. CDR1 and CDR2 (germline): MNHEY, SMNVEV (reference sequence). The chain's CDR3 is CASSPLAVPYNEQFF. The CDR3 DNA reads TGTGCCAGCAGTCCCTTAGCGGTACCCTACAATGAGCAGTTCTTC.

This clonotype was detected ten times or more. The chain uses TRBV6-5 and TRBJ1-2, with a weak D call TRBD1 (5 bases). CDR1 is MNHEY, CDR2 SVGAGI, per germline. Trimming took off 0 bases at V and 4 bases at J, with 12 bases between the two ends. The CDR3 contains 15 residues. CDR3 nucleotides: TGTGCCAGCAGTTACTCCGGGGCACGAGCCTATGGCTACACCTTC. It codes for CASSYSGARAYGYTF.

The chain is built from TRBV12-3 or TRBV12-4 and TRBJ2-1; TRBD1 matches at 7 bases. This CDR3 region has 12 residues. The junction had 8 bases not matched to a gene; V was cut back by 4 bases and J by 14 bases. The CDR3 sequence is CASSSQGVSEFF. CDR3 DNA sequence: TGTGCCAGCAGTTCCCAGGGGGTCAGTGAGTTCTTC.